This paragraph reports one T cell receptor (beta chain). Its target is not known. The sample comes from a study of breast tumors, draining lymph nodes, adjacent tissues. Study-level points and caveats: Tumors had less TCR diversity than lymph nodes, more than nontumor tissue. Compared with basal-like, luminal-like tumors shared significantly more repertoire with nontumor tissue.

TCRdb fed the multiplex PCR reads into MiXCR, producing one record per CDR3 protein. The table includes 20,000 to 25,000 distinct CDR3 sequences, about 38% detected once. V dropped 8 bases and J dropped 2 bases, with 34 bases sitting between them. CDR1 SGHRS and CDR2 YFSETQ come from the germline V gene. This CDR3 is built from 20 residues. The sample consisted of breast tumor tissue. This receptor was identified in a female donor with breast cancer. Some clones in this sample may be carry-over from other donors' samples. The chain carries TRBV5-1 and TRBJ1-2; D is perhaps TRBD1 (6 bases). The CDR3 sequence is CASSRYGQLFGYLGNYGYTF. The CDR3, as DNA: TGCGCCAGTTCGCGGTACGGACAGCTATTCGGCTATTTGGGAAACTATGGCTACACCTTC.